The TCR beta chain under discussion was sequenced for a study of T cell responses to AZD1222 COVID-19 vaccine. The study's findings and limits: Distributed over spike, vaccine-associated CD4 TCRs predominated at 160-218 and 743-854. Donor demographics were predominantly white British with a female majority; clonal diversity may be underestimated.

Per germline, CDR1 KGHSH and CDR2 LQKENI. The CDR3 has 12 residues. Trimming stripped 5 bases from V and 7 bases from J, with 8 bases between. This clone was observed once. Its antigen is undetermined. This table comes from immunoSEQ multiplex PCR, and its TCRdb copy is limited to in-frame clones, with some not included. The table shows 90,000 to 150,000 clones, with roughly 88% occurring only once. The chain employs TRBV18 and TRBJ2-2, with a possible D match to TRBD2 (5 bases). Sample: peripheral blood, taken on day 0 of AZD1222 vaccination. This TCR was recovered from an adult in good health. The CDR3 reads CASSTRDGELFF. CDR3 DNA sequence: TGTGCCAGCTCAACGAGGGACGGGGAGCTGTTTTTT. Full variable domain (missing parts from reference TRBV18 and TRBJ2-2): NAGVMQNPRHLVRRRGQEARLRCSPMKGHSHVYWYRQLPEEGLKFMVYLQKENIIDESGMPKERFSAEFPKEGPSILRIQQVVRGDSAAYFCASSTRDGELFFGEGSRLTVL.